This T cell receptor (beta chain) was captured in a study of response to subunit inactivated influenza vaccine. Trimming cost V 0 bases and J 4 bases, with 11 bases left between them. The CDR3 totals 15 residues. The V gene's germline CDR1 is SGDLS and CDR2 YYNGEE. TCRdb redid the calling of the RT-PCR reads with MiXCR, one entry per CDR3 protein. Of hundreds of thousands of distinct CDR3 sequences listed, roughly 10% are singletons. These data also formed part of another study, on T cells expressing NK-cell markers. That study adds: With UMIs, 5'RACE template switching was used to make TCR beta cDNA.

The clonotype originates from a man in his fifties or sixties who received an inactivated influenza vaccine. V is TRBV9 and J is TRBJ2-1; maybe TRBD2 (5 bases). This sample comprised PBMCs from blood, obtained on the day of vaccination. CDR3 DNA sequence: TGTGCCAGCAGCGTAGAGGGAGTTGAATACAATGAGCAGTTCTTC. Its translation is CASSVEGVEYNEQFF.